This T cell receptor (beta chain) was captured in a study of human T cells and chemical hapten exposure. There are 16 residues in the CDR3. The germline CDR1 and CDR2 sequences are DFQATT and SNEGSKA (reference sequence). The trim removed 2 bases at V and 8 bases at J, leaving 8 bases unmatched. Each CDR3 protein gets one entry after TCRdb re-called the RACE reads with MiXCR. The profile shows some 200,000 distinct CDR3 sequences, about 22% of them singletons. Time point noted: patch test 1, 2 weeks after DPC sensitization. Treatment denoted: therapeutic diphenylcyclopropenone sensitization with weekly scalp DPC.

This TCR derives from a woman between 45 and 60 years old with alopecia areata. Some clones in this sample may be carry-over from other donors' samples. The material was whole blood, obtained in connection with sensitization to the hapten diphenylcyclopropenone (DPC). The chain has TRBV20-1 and TRBJ2-2; the match to TRBD2 covers 13 bases. This CDR3 reads CSARLGTSGTAGELFF. CDR3 bases: TGCAGTGCTAGACTCGGGACTAGCGGGACGGCTGGGGAGCTGTTTTTT.